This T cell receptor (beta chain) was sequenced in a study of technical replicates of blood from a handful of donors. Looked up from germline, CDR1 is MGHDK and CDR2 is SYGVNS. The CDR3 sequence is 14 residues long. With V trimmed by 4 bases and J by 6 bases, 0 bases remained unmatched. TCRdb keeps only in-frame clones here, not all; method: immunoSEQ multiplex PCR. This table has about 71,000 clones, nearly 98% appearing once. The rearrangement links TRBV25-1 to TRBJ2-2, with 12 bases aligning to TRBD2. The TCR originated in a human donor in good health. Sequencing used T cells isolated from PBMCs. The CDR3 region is CASSGLAGAGELFF. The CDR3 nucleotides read TGTGCCAGCAGTGGACTAGCGGGAGCCGGGGAGCTGTTTTTT.